This TCR beta chain is from a study of T-cell memory formation after mild COVID-19 (dated by TCRdb to 2020 to 2023). Regarding the research as a whole: TCR sequence clusters from the two donors were largely donor specific. Two young, previously healthy adult volunteers made up the cohort, one male and one female. Longitudinal TCRalpha and TCRbeta repertoire sequencing tracked T-cell clones expanding and contracting after mild COVID-19 in two donors. Results the study describes overall, beyond this receptor: Some responding clones were found in pre-infection memory, which suggests that pre-existing cross-reactive memory T cells took part in the SARS-CoV-2 response. Only two mild cases were covered in the study, and larger cohorts including severe cases with pre-infection samples were considered necessary. Clones that contracted from day 15 to 85 showed balanced CD4/CD8 phenotypes, whereas a second wave of clones that expanded from day 15 to 37 leaned towards CD4+. Contracting CD4+ clones were found mainly in CM and EM memory subsets, while CD8+ clones were enriched in EMRA. SARS-CoV-2 specificity of the second-wave clones peaking on day 37 was not confirmed.

The data were produced on an Illumina NovaSeq 6000. TCRalpha and TCRbeta cDNA libraries were built by 5'RACE with constant-segment primers, adding sample barcodes and unique molecular identifiers. RNA was extracted from every sample with Trizol reagent. Libraries were amplified in two PCR steps, with a second sample barcode and Illumina TruSeq adapters added in the second step. Sequencing of libraries was performed on an Illumina NovaSeq with 2 x 150 bp paired-end reads. Per the source publication's procedure: Demultiplexing of reads and collapsing into UMI-guided consensus sequences were performed with migec v1.2.7. Using mixcr v2.1.11, UMI consensuses were aligned to TRA and TRB V and J templates and then assembled into clonotypes. Clonotypes were classified as expanded or contracted when called significant by both edgeR and NoisET, with noise models trained on biological replicates. For edgeR calls, the cutoffs were a false discovery rate-adjusted p below 0.01 and a log2 fold-change threshold of 1. As an exploratory analysis of dynamics, PCA with hierarchical clustering was applied to max-normalized trajectories of the 1000 most abundant clonotypes. The CD4 or CD8 phenotype of responding clones was assigned using the separately sequenced CD4+ and CD8+ repertoires. TCRdb cleaned the public reads at Q25 with fastp, built clones with MiXCR and kept in-frame beta chains. All rows with the same CDR3 protein become a single entry with the most common DNA and genes. These V and J calls rely on TCRdb rather than the paper's analysis. The sample contains 250,000 to 300,000 distinct CDR3 sequences, more than 15% of them found a single time. The leading ten clones occupy 22% of the sample.

Ficoll-Paque density gradient centrifugation was the method used to isolate PBMCs. This clonotype was recorded a few times. Its antigen is still unknown. Per-base quality was not reported, and no clone a single base away is much larger than it. The receptor was derived from a man aged 18 to 30 who had mild COVID-19 (a few samples of this study predate the infection). The sample titles of this study are shuffled in the database, so cell type and time point are left out; the donor was told from shared clones. The sample was PBMCs or a T cell subset sorted from them (not recorded which).

The nucleotide sequence is TGTGCCAGCAGCCAACCCCTGGGGAACACTGAAGCTTTCTTT. It translates to CASSQPLGNTEAFF. The chain is assembled from TRBV4-2 and TRBJ1-1; the D gene lacks a confident call. The CDR3, cysteine through phenylalanine, is 14 amino acids long. Left in the record is the CDR3 DNA by itself, 42 bases read in frame from the first base. V is clipped by 2 bases and J by 1 base, and the sequence between their germline boundaries is 8 bases long. CDR1 and CDR2, per the germline V gene, are LGHNA and YNFKEQ.